This T cell receptor (beta chain) is from a study of shared clonotypes between healthy human individuals. Points from the study as a whole: Incomplete sequencing of sorted subsets was indicated by rarefaction despite large depth. Apart from blood, nothing was sampled; tissue repertoires likely differ. Limitation of the genetic and exposure-history diversity represented came from the few donors.

Trimming took off 2 bases at V and 4 bases at J, with 20 bases between the two ends. CDR1 is SGHTS and CDR2 is YDEGEE in the germline V gene. The CDR3 contains 17 residues. Concerning this clone itself: Its target is unknown.

The table came from immunoSEQ multiplex PCR; TCRdb's copy has only in-frame clones and leaves some out. The data hold some 980,000 clones, with more than 75% observed a single time. Recent acute infections and vaccinations were absent in the healthy HIV-negative adult donors. The J gene is TRBJ2-3, the V gene TRBV5-8, with D possibly being TRBD1 (5 bases). The sequencing input was memory CD4+ T cells sorted from blood. Sample subset: CD45RA-negative fraction. The sequence was collected from a young man in good health. The CDR3 here is CASSFPIGASVADTQYF. The CDR3 coding sequence is TGTGCCAGCAGCTTCCCCATAGGGGCTTCGGTTGCAGATACGCAGTATTTT.